Detailed here is one T cell receptor (beta chain). Its cognate antigen is unknown. TCRdb reprocessed the reads with MiXCR, giving one entry per CDR3 protein. The table has fewer than 900,000 distinct CDR3 sequences, almost 30% seen once. The data originate from a study of T cell repertoires in cytomegalovirus infection. Background on the study: HLA-B-restricted CMV epitopes that are well studied, plus recently identified HLA-C-restricted ones, were used by the study. Carrying CMV and the relevant HLA type showed in public TCR beta signatures.

Study findings and constraints: HLA-C-restricted TCR beta clonotypes specific for CMV led the ex vivo response. People with CMV and the relevant HLA were identified by cumulative public TCR beta family frequency.

Germline V CDR1 and CDR2: MNHGY, SAAAGT. V was shortened by 5 bases and J by 6 bases, with 25 bases between the two germline ends. The CDR3 sequence is 18 residues long. The sample in question was cultured CD8+ T cells from PBMCs, obtained from culture after CMV antigen stimulation. The gene calls are TRBV6-8 and TRBJ2-2; TRBD1 is a possible D gene (6 bases). The TCR originated in a human donor in good health (CMV status not recorded). Some clones in this sample may be carry-over from other donors' samples. This CDR3 reads CASSTPFWGRVGSGELFF. In nucleotides, the CDR3 is TGTGCCAGCAGTACCCCCTTTTGGGGGCGCGTTGGCTCCGGGGAGCTGTTTTTT.